The next 23 T cell receptor beta chains were all read from a single sample in a study of Ad26.COV2.S vaccination and SARS-CoV-2 variants. Here immunoSEQ multiplex PCR was the method, and the copy in TCRdb shows in-frame clones only, minus some. The data contain 300,000 to 500,000 clones, approximately 90% of them singletons. The treatment denotes: around 19 received Ad26.COV2.S at low or high dose, single or two shots; several received placebo; per-sample allocation not given. Repertoires come from day 63 after the first vaccine or placebo injection. The sequencing here drew on peripheral blood, taken in a trial of Ad26.COV2.S vaccine versus placebo. The receptors shown here come from a person aged 18 to 65 who received the Ad26.COV2.S COVID-19 vaccine or a placebo.

The gene calls are TRBV9 and TRBJ2-4; possible D gene TRBD2, 6 bases. Trimming shortened V by 0 bases and J by 0 bases, and 13 bases separated the two germline ends. The CDR3 is made up of 17 amino acids. The germline gives CDR1 SGDLS, CDR2 YYNGEE. This CDR3 is CASSVDARGLAKNIQYF. Here the CDR3 DNA reads TGTGCCAGCAGCGTAGACGCACGGGGACTAGCCAAAAACATTCAGTACTTC.

The rearrangement joins TRBV7-2 to TRBJ2-7; 10 nucleotides agree with TRBD1. The CDR3 has 15 amino acids. The V segment lost 4 bases and the J segment 2 bases; nucleotides outside the gene matches: 5. In germline, CDR1 is SGHTA, CDR2 FQGNSA. The CDR3 bases are TGTGCCAGCAGCTGGGAGACAGGGGGCCCCTACGAGCAGTACTTC. It is translated as CASSWETGGPYEQYF.

The chain uses TRBV6-2 or TRBV6-3 and TRBJ2-7; D may match TRBD1 or TRBD2 (5 bases each). V was pared by 6 bases and J by 4 bases, with 22 bases between. Germline values: CDR1 MNHEY, CDR2 SVGEGT. The CDR3 consists of 16 residues. This CDR3 is CASSPRTNRDPYEQYF. Written as DNA, the CDR3 is TGTGCCAGCAGCCCCCGAACCAACCGGGACCCGTACGAGCAGTACTTC.

CDR3 in DNA: TGCGCCAGCAGCTTGGTGGGAACGAACACCGGGGAGCTGTTTTTT. It is translated as CASSLVGTNTGELFF. V gene TRBV5-1 combines with J gene TRBJ2-2; D is undetermined. CDR1 is SGHRS and CDR2 is YFSETQ in the germline V gene. V was clipped by 0 bases and J by 0 bases, with 6 bases between them. The CDR3 is 15 residues long.

The table lists this clone with a count of one. The chain couples TRBV7-9 to TRBJ2-2; 7 bases agree with TRBD2. J was trimmed by 3 bases and V by 6 bases; bases with no gene match: 10. The CDR3 extends over 16 amino acids. The germline gives CDR1 SEHNR, CDR2 FQNEAQ (reference sequence). Here the CDR3 reads CASSRSGLGDTGELFF. As DNA, the CDR3 is TGTGCCAGCAGTAGGTCCGGACTAGGGGACACCGGGGAGCTGTTTTTT.

The rearrangement links TRBV29-1 to TRBJ2-7; D may be TRBD1 (6 bases). The CDR3 runs to 13 residues. Germline V CDR1 and CDR2: SQVTM, ANQGSEA. V lost 6 bases, J lost 0 bases, and 12 bases lay in between. The CDR3 sequence: CSVKGHPSYEQYF. The CDR3 DNA reads TGCAGCGTAAAGGGACACCCCTCCTACGAGCAGTACTTC.

This rearrangement joins TRBV5-1 to TRBJ2-3; D may be TRBD2 (5 bases). Germline CDR1 reads SGHRS; CDR2 reads YFSETQ. V was clipped by 1 base and J by 6 bases, with 6 bases between them. The CDR3 sequence is 12 residues long. CDR3 loop: CASSLRGDTQYF. CDR3 sequence (DNA): TGCGCCAGCAGCTTGCGGGGTGATACGCAGTATTTT.

The gene calls are TRBV7-6 and TRBJ2-1; either TRBD1 or TRBD2 may fit D (6 bases each). Trimming shortened V by 3 bases and J by 5 bases, and 29 bases separated the two germline ends. Germline V gene data show CDR1 as SGHVS and CDR2 as FNYEAQ. CDR3 length equals 20 residues. DNA of the CDR3: TGTGCCAGCAGCTTTCGAGTGCCTACCCAACAGGGATCGGGAGACAATGAGCAGTTCTTC. Encoded protein: CASSFRVPTQQGSGDNEQFF.

Only one count was recorded for this clone. J is TRBJ2-7 and V is TRBV7-2; either TRBD1 or TRBD2 may fit D (5 bases each). This CDR3 comprises 13 residues. Germline values: CDR1 SGHTA, CDR2 FQGNSA. V lost 2 bases to trimming and J lost 5 bases, with 10 bases between them. CDR3 bases: TGTGCCAGCAGCTTAAGGGACGGCGACGAGCAGTACTTC. Protein: CASSLRDGDEQYF.

The chain recombines TRBV5-4 with TRBJ2-2, with a possible D match to TRBD1 (5 bases). With 0 bases removed from V and 1 base from J, the gap between germline ends came to 10 bases. CDR3 length: 16 amino acids. In germline, CDR1 is SGHNT, CDR2 YYREEE (reference sequence). CDR3 bases: TGTGCCAGCAGCTTGGATCAGGGTTTGAACACCGGGGAGCTGTTTTTT. Its protein product is CASSLDQGLNTGELFF. The variable domain in full, completed from reference TRBV5-4 and TRBJ2-2, reads ETGVTQSPTHLIKTRGQQVTLRCSSQSGHNTVSWYQQALGQGPQFIFQYYREEENGRGNFPPRFSGLQFPNYSSELNVNALELDDSALYLCASSLDQGLNTGELFFGEGSRLTVL.

The chain couples TRBV7-2 to TRBJ1-1; maybe TRBD1 (6 bases). Germline loops: CDR1 SGHTA, CDR2 FQGNSA. The CDR3 covers 15 residues. Deletions cut 0 bases from V and 1 base from J, with 9 bases between. The CDR3 DNA follows: TGTGCCAGCAGCTTAGCTACAGGGTCGAACACTGAAGCTTTCTTT. Translating gives CASSLATGSNTEAFF.

The V call is TRBV5-5, the J call TRBJ2-1; 8 bases are a match to TRBD1. Germline lookup yields CDR1 SGHKS and CDR2 YYEKEE (reference sequence). Trimming at V came to 0 bases and at J to 6 bases, leaving 2 bases not matched to a gene. This CDR3 spans 14 amino acids. This CDR3 reads CASSLAGQGNEQFF. CDR3 sequence (DNA): TGTGCCAGCAGCTTGGCCGGACAGGGCAATGAGCAGTTCTTC.

In nucleotides, the CDR3 is TGTGCCAGCTCACCACCCGAGCAGTACTTC. Residues: CASSPPEQYF. The chain has TRBV18 and TRBJ2-7; the D is unclear. CDR3 length: 10 amino acids. Germline lookup yields CDR1 KGHSH and CDR2 LQKENI. The V and J ends lost 0 bases and 6 bases respectively, with 0 bases between them.

The rearrangement links TRBV25-1 to TRBJ2-7; D not resolved. The V end was cut by 3 bases, the J end by 4 bases, with 4 bases between. The germline CDR1 and CDR2 sequences are MGHDK and SYGVNS. The CDR3 is made up of 11 amino acids. The CDR3 protein is CASSDLYEQYF. The CDR3 DNA sequence: TGTGCCAGCAGTGATTTATACGAGCAGTACTTC.

The chain carries TRBV19 and TRBJ1-1; TRBD1 matches at 7 bases. This CDR3 region has 15 residues. Germline assignment: CDR1 LNHDA and CDR2 SQIVND (reference sequence). V trimming: 5 bases; J trimming: 5 bases; junction bases outside the gene matches: 11. CDR3 sequence: CASSDTGAWGTEAFF. In DNA form, the CDR3 reads TGTGCCAGTAGTGACACAGGGGCTTGGGGAACTGAAGCTTTCTTT.

The chain links TRBV19 to TRBJ1-2, with no clear D. This CDR3 spans 16 amino acids. The germline CDR1 and CDR2 sequences are LNHDA and SQIVND (reference sequence). V was trimmed by 5 bases and J by 4 bases, leaving 20 bases between them. The CDR3 loop reads CASSADVILGGYGYTF. The CDR3 bases are TGTGCCAGTAGTGCAGACGTTATTCTCGGCGGCTATGGCTACACCTTC.

J is TRBJ1-2 and V is TRBV6-5; the match to TRBD1 covers 8 bases. Trimming at V came to 6 bases and at J to 7 bases, leaving 7 bases not matched to a gene. Germline V gives CDR1 MNHEY, CDR2 SVGAGI. The CDR3 runs 13 residues. CDR3 in DNA: TGTGCCAGCAGCGCCTTAACAGGGGGTGGCTACACCTTC. Amino acid sequence: CASSALTGGGYTF.

The chain has TRBV7-2 and TRBJ1-5; TRBD1 agrees at 8 bases. CDR1 is SGHTA and CDR2 is FQGNSA in the germline V gene. This CDR3 comprises 15 residues. The V segment lost 5 bases and the J segment 0 bases; nucleotides outside the gene matches: 3. CDR3 residues: CASSPQGGSNQPQHF. The DNA of the CDR3 is TGTGCCAGCAGCCCACAGGGGGGTAGCAATCAGCCCCAGCATTTT.

There are many counts of this clone. This chain joins TRBV3-1 (or the pseudogene TRBV3-2) and TRBJ2-4; no reliable D call. The CDR3 extends over 13 amino acids. CDR1 LGHDT and CDR2 YNNKEL come from the germline V gene (reference sequence). V lost 3 bases, J lost 11 bases, and 14 bases lay in between. CDR3: CASSHSIRTLQYF. DNA of the CDR3: TGTGCCAGCAGCCACTCGATTAGGACGCTTCAGTACTTC.

The chain couples TRBV4-1 to TRBJ1-1, with TRBD1 identical over 8 bases. The V gene end was trimmed by 1 base and the J gene end by 2 bases; junction bases not matched to a gene: 9. Looked up from germline, CDR1 is MGHRA and CDR2 is YSYEKL. The CDR3 runs 17 residues. The CDR3 spells CASSQVPMGQVNTEAFF. The DNA for the CDR3 is TGCGCCAGCAGCCAAGTTCCAATGGGACAGGTAAACACTGAAGCTTTCTTT.

The genes are TRBV11-2 and TRBJ1-2; a weak D match, TRBD1 (5 bases). The CDR3 sequence is 18 residues long. In germline, CDR1 is SGHAT, CDR2 FQNNGV. With 5 bases removed from V and 2 bases from J, the gap between germline ends came to 24 bases. CDR3 nucleotides: TGTGCCAGCAGCCCCCGGGTCATCGGGCAGGGAAAGAACTATGGCTACACCTTC. Amino acid sequence: CASSPRVIGQGKNYGYTF.

The genes are TRBV20-1 and TRBJ2-5, with D possibly TRBD2 on 5 matching bases. The ends were cut back, 6 bases at V and 3 bases at J, with 5 bases in the middle. CDR3 size: 10 residues. Germline values: CDR1 DFQATT, CDR2 SNEGSKA (reference sequence). In DNA, the CDR3 is TGCAGTGCAGCGGAAGAGACCCAGTACTTC. Translated: CSAAEETQYF.

This chain uses TRBV4-1 with TRBJ1-2; a weak D match, TRBD1 (5 bases). The germline V gene has CDR1 MGHRA and CDR2 YSYEKL. The CDR3 extends over 13 amino acids. Deletions cut 0 bases from V and 8 bases from J, with 10 bases between. The CDR3 DNA reads as TGCGCCAGCAGCCAAGATTACGGGGGGGGCTACACCTTC. Translating gives CASSQDYGGGYTF.